The rows below give T cell receptor beta chains drawn from one sample of a study of blood T cell repertoires in COVID-19. Data came from immunoSEQ multiplex PCR; TCRdb stores just in-frame clones and leaves some out. The sample records about 120,000 clones, approximately 90% being singletons. Sequenced input: peripheral blood. Receptors originate from a human donor with acute or convalescent COVID-19. The donor label of this sample is uncertain. Both conserved end residues are part of each CDR3. D genes are given only for firm matches. The size field is filled for only some rows; it gives once, few, many or a size class.

clone size	D gene	V gene	J gene	CDR3 DNA	CDR3 protein
.	TRBD2	TRBV11-2	TRBJ2-2	TGTGCCAGCAGCTTAGGAACTAGCGGGAACACCGGGGAGCTGTTTTTT	CASSLGTSGNTGELFF
.	.	TRBV7-2	TRBJ2-7	TGTGCCAGCAGCTTAGCTCTGACGGGGAACGAGCAGTACTTC	CASSLALTGNEQYF
.	TRBD1	TRBV5-1	TRBJ1-2	TGCGCCAGCAGCTTGGGACAGGGGGTTTACTTTGGCTACACCTTC	CASSLGQGVYFGYTF
.	TRBD1	TRBV30	TRBJ2-1	TGTGCCTGGACCACAGGGGCCCGGCAGTTCTTC	CAWTTGARQFF
.	.	TRBV7-9	TRBJ1-1	TGTGCCAGCAGCTCTAGGGGCCAAGCTATGAACACTGAAGCTTTCTTT	CASSSRGQAMNTEAFF
.	TRBD1	TRBV6-5	TRBJ1-4	TGTGCCAGCAGCCCCGGACAGGGGGCGTATGAAAAACTGTTTTTT	CASSPGQGAYEKLFF
.	TRBD1	TRBV28	TRBJ1-1	TGTGCCAGCAGGGGATATCCTACAGGGGGGGGTGAAGCTTTCTTT	CASRGYPTGGGEAFF
.	.	TRBV29-1	TRBJ2-7	TGCAGCGTTGAGGTTGAACGGAGCTACGAGCAGTACTTC	CSVEVERSYEQYF
.	.	TRBV7-9	TRBJ1-1	TGTGCCAGCAGCCGGGGAGACACTGAAGCTTTCTTT	CASSRGDTEAFF
.	TRBD2	TRBV20-1	TRBJ2-1	TGCAGTCGCTCCGGGGGGGGTGAGCAGTTCTTC	CSRSGGGEQFF
.	.	TRBV6-5	TRBJ2-6	TGTGCCAGCAGTTACCTGCGCTCTGGGGCCAACGTCCTGACTTTC	CASSYLRSGANVLTF
.	TRBD1	TRBV5-1	TRBJ1-5	TGCGCCAGCAGCCCCTTAGGACAGGGGGCCGGTCAGCCCCAGCATTTT	CASSPLGQGAGQPQHF
.	.	TRBV18	TRBJ2-5	TGTGCCAGCTCACGGACGGCTCAGGGAGAGACCCAGTACTTC	CASSRTAQGETQYF
.	TRBD2	TRBV30	TRBJ2-3	TGTGCCTGGACTAGCGGGAGGTCCCGCACAGATACGCAGTATTTT	CAWTSGRSRTDTQYF
.	TRBD1	TRBV29-1	TRBJ2-1	TGCAGCGTCGTTGGACAGGGTTGGAATGAGCAGTTCTTC	CSVVGQGWNEQFF
.	.	TRBV21-1	TRBJ2-7	TGTGCCAGCAGCAAAAGACTTAGGCAGACCCTGTACGAGCAGTACTTC	CASSKRLRQTLYEQYF
once	TRBD2	TRBV5-1	TRBJ2-2	TGCGCCAGCAGCTCGGGACTATCCGACACCGGGGAGCTGTTTTTT	CASSSGLSDTGELFF
few	TRBD1	TRBV18	TRBJ1-5	TGTGCCAGCTCACCGGACAGGGAGGGTCCCCAGCATTTT	CASSPDREGPQHF
.	TRBD1	TRBV28	TRBJ2-6	TGTGCCAGCCGCTCCGGGACAGGGGACTCTGGGGCCAACGTCCTGACTTTC	CASRSGTGDSGANVLTF
.	.	TRBV11-2	TRBJ2-3	TGTGCCACCCAAAAGACTAGCACAGATACGCAGTATTTT	CATQKTSTDTQYF
.	TRBD1	TRBV5-4	TRBJ2-7	TGTGCCAGCAGTGACAGGGGGGCCTCCTACGAGCAGTACTTC	CASSDRGASYEQYF
.	TRBD2	TRBV5-7	TRBJ2-5	TGTGCCAGCAGCTTGGGACTAGCGGGAGTCCAAGAGACCCAGTACTTC	CASSLGLAGVQETQYF
once	.	TRBV9	TRBJ1-6	TGTGCCAGCAGCCAGCAGGGATCCAGAGACACCCTCCACTTT	CASSQQGSRDTLHF
.	.	TRBV6-5	TRBJ2-6	TGTGCCAGCAGTTCTACAGGGACTGGGGCCAACGTCCTGACTTTC	CASSSTGTGANVLTF
.	.	TRBV19	TRBJ2-2	TGTGCCAGTAGTCCCTCAGGGGTGAGCGGGGAGCTGTTTTTT	CASSPSGVSGELFF
.	.	TRBV5-6	TRBJ1-5	TGTGCCAGCAGCTTGACGGGACACTCAAATCAGCCCCAGCATTTT	CASSLTGHSNQPQHF
.	TRBD1	TRBV10-3	TRBJ2-7	TGTGCCATCAGTGAATTCGGACAGGCGAACTACGAGCAGTACTTC	CAISEFGQANYEQYF
.	TRBD2	TRBV4-2	TRBJ2-1	TGTGCCAGCAGCCAACCTCTAGCGGGAGGATACAATGAGCAGTTCTTC	CASSQPLAGGYNEQFF
.	.	TRBV21-1	TRBJ1-3	TGTGCCAGCAGCGCACGGGGACAGGGCTATTCTGGAAACACCATATATTTT	CASSARGQGYSGNTIYF
.	TRBD1	TRBV6-5	TRBJ1-4	TGTGCCAGCAGCAGGGACAGAACTAATGAAAAACTGTTTTTT	CASSRDRTNEKLFF
.	.	TRBV6-5	TRBJ1-2	TGTGCCAGCAGTTACTCGATTGGGGACTACTATGGCTACACCTTC	CASSYSIGDYYGYTF
once	.	TRBV29-1	TRBJ1-2	TGCAGCGTCCTTATTAACTATGGCTACACCTTC	CSVLINYGYTF
.	TRBD1	TRBV11-1	TRBJ1-1	TGTGCCAGCAGCACGGACAGGGCGAACATGAACACTGAAGCTTTCTTT	CASSTDRANMNTEAFF
.	TRBD1	TRBV6-5	TRBJ1-1	TGTGCCAGCAGTTCGAATCCGGGACAGGGGACTACTGAAGCTTTCTTT	CASSSNPGQGTTEAFF
once	.	TRBV18	TRBJ1-6	TGTGCCAGCTCACCGCTTGGGCTTACCTTCGATTCACCCCTCCACTTT	CASSPLGLTFDSPLHF
.	TRBD1	TRBV28	TRBJ1-2	TGTGCCAGCACCAGGGGGTATAACTATGGCTACACCTTC	CASTRGYNYGYTF
.	TRBD1	TRBV5-4	TRBJ1-2	TGTGCCAGCAACCTAGGGGGACAGGGGGCACAGGGCTACACCTTC	CASNLGGQGAQGYTF
.	.	TRBV9	TRBJ1-1	TGTGCCAGCAGTTCGGACAAGGGACTTCTGAACACTGAAGCTTTCTTT	CASSSDKGLLNTEAFF
.	TRBD1	TRBV10-3	TRBJ2-7	TGTGCCACCTTAAGACAGGGGAGCTCCTACGAGCAGTACTTC	CATLRQGSSYEQYF
.	.	TRBV10-3	TRBJ2-3	TGTGCCATCGGGGGGACCAAATCTAGCACAGATACGCAGTATTTT	CAIGGTKSSTDTQYF
.	.	TRBV7-9	TRBJ1-1	TGTGCCAGCAGCTTACTCTCGAACACTGAAGCTTTCTTT	CASSLLSNTEAFF
.	.	TRBV28	TRBJ2-6	TGTGCCAGCAGTTTAAACCAGGGAAGCTCTGGGGCCAACGTCCTGACTTTC	CASSLNQGSSGANVLTF
.	.	TRBV27	TRBJ1-6	TGTGCCAGCAGTATCATACAGGGTCTGAATTCACCCCTCCACTTT	CASSIIQGLNSPLHF
.	.	TRBV6-2/TRBV6-3	TRBJ1-1	TGTGCCAGCAGTTATATAATGAACACTGAAGCTTTCTTT	CASSYIMNTEAFF
.	TRBD1	TRBV28	TRBJ2-5	TGTGCCAGCAGTTTAGGAGGACAGGGCCAAGAGACCCAGTACTTC	CASSLGGQGQETQYF